This T cell receptor (beta chain) was observed in a study of cytomegalovirus exposure and HLA in healthy donors (dated by TCRdb to the late 2010s). Regarding the research as a whole: According to a later analysis, the 110 or so validation repertoires were produced on the same platform as the approximately 620 repertoires of the first cohort. The aim of the study was to test whether cataloging public T cell receptors could identify signatures of past pathogen exposure. Besides the first cohort of 500 to 700 subjects, a separate validation cohort made up of roughly 120 different subjects was used. High-throughput TCR immunosequencing, statistical association of individual TCRs with disease status, and machine learning were combined to predict cytomegalovirus infection status.

The library was made by the immunoSEQ multiplex PCR assay. Per the source publication's procedure: A statistical classification framework was built for diagnosing cytomegalovirus status from the catalog of TCR beta chain sequences. The table was pulled from immuneACCESS by TCRdb, which kept in-frame rearrangements only. Such tables lose some clones; where checked, under half of the loss comes from unresolved V genes, and the rest has no known cause. V, J and clone size reflect that table, while D and trimming were determined from the DNA. This sample holds about 130,000 clones; 88% were observed only once. The ten largest make up 1.4% of the sample. Concerning this clone itself: Its antigen is unknown. The input lacks base qualities; no much larger clone sits a single base away.

Broader findings and caveats from the paper: The classifier was reported to diagnose cytomegalovirus status with high specificity and sensitivity in both the original cohort and the validation cohort. Most TCR sequences were observed very rarely across donors, whereas some public TCRs were present in many individuals. In a later analysis, TCRs clustered in the first cohort were found to also tend to co-occur in the roughly 130 validation repertoires, with over 90% of cluster scores above 0. According to the authors, the approach could potentially be generalized to other disease states and immunological phenotypes. In the study, some 160 TCR beta chains were listed as associated with cytomegalovirus. All 120 or so repertoires were used to score co-occurrence in the validation cohort in a later analysis, because that analysis had no HLA typing for the cohort. In vitro tests confirmed that a few of the cytomegalovirus-associated TCR beta chains recognize cytomegalovirus antigens.

The donors were included in the validation cohort of some 120 subjects, a group kept apart from the approximately 670-subject first cohort. Sequencing used PBMCs. The sequence derives from a man aged 25 to 45 in good health and CMV-seronegative.

The DNA is as follows: TGCGCCAGCAGTCCGGGAGGACTAGCGGTCCTGAGCTCCTACGAGCAGTACTTC. Its product reads: CASSPGGLAVLSSYEQYF. The sequence links TRBV5-1 to TRBJ2-7, with 10 central nucleotides matching TRBD2. CDR1 and CDR2 are read off the germline V gene as SGHRS and YFSETQ. Including cysteine and phenylalanine, the CDR3 has 18 amino acids. CDR3 DNA is the only sequence kept; it has 54 bases, read in frame from the first base. At the junction V is shortened by 5 bases and J by 0 bases; bases outside the gene matches: 14.